In its sample, the clone carrying this T cell receptor (beta chain) was seen many times. The antigen remains unidentified. This CDR3 is built from 19 residues. Per the germline V gene, CDR1 is SGHAT and CDR2 is FQNNGV. The trim removed 0 bases at V and 0 bases at J, leaving 11 bases unmatched. The sample's time point: newly diagnosed GD, antithyroid drugs for less than 3 months. The TCR library was prepared using RNA isolated from PBMCs. Construction of TCR beta libraries relied on iRepertoire HTBI primers and on Arm-PCR targeting CDR3 regions. TCRdb used MiXCR to reprocess the multiplex PCR reads, holding one entry per CDR3 protein. This sample carries under 400,000 distinct CDR3 sequences, 15% to 20% of them seen once, and the ten largest clones take just under 30%. This specimen comes from a study of regulatory T cells in long-lasting Graves disease. The study's findings and limits: Investigators studied peripheral blood only, not thyroid tissue.

This same sample was also taken into another study, of T cells in Graves' hyperthyroidism and ophthalmopathy.

The gene calls are TRBV11-2 and TRBJ1-1; 9 nucleotides align to TRBD1. The specimen was peripheral blood mononuclear cells (PBMCs), collected at new diagnosis, from a patient treated with antithyroid drugs. The clonotype originates from a man aged 35 to 55 with Graves disease. DNA for the CDR3: TGTGCCAGCAGCTTAGATTTTCCGGGACAGGGAAGAGTGAACACTGAAGCTTTCTTT. This gives the protein CASSLDFPGQGRVNTEAFF.